This T cell receptor (beta chain) was profiled in a study of post-analysis software for immune sequencing data. The overall study: Both relapsing-remitting and secondary progressive multiple sclerosis featured among the disease courses, as did progressive-relapsing multiple sclerosis. General study points: Compared with controls, patients showed significantly lower normalized Chao1 diversity. TRBV5-6, TRBV5-1 and TRBV20-1 belonged to a set of a handful of TRBV segments that were more frequent in patients than controls. Strong same-batch co-clustering of samples appeared with F measure clustering.

Germline CDR1 reads DFQATT; CDR2 reads SNEGSKA (reference sequence). The CDR3 has 17 amino acids. Trimming left V 2 bases short and J 4 bases short, with 24 bases between. To note about this clonotype: What it recognizes is unknown.

Unique molecular identifiers had been added to the TCR beta cDNA libraries. Each sample of roughly 1 to 11 million input T cells yielded about 500,000 cDNA molecules, so each molecule approximated one T cell. MiXCR was run by TCRdb on the PCR reads, yielding one entry per CDR3 protein. The sample shows hundreds of thousands of distinct CDR3 sequences, roughly 27% of them seen only once. The chain employs TRBV20-1 and TRBJ2-7, with D maybe TRBD2 (7 bases). The source of this sequence is a girl under 18 with multiple sclerosis. The sample taken for sequencing was blood. Here the CDR3 DNA reads TGCAGTGCTAGATCGGGGGGCAGACTAGATTACTGGTACGAGCAGTACTTC. The encoded protein is CSARSGGRLDYWYEQYF.